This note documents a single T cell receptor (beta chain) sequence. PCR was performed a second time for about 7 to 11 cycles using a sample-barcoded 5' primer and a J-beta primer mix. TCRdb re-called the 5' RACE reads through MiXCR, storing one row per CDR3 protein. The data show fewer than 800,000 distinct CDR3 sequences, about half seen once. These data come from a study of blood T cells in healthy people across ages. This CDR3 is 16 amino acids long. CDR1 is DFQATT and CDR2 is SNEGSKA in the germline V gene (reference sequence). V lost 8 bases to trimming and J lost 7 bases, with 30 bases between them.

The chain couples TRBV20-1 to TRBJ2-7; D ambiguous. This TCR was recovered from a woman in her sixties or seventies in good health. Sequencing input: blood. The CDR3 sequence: CSMDGRPRGSYNEQYF. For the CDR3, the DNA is TGCAGTATGGATGGACGCCCCCGAGGCTCCTACAATGAGCAGTACTTC.